The rows below give T cell receptor beta chains drawn from one sample of a study of technical replicates of blood from several donors. Here immunoSEQ multiplex PCR was the method, and the copy in TCRdb shows in-frame clones only, minus some. This table holds tens of thousands of clones, 96% found once. Specimen: T cells isolated from PBMCs. The receptors stem from a human donor in good health. CDR3s include the opening cysteine and the closing phenylalanine or tryptophan. Clone size is shown for a subset of rows, as once, few, many or a class of expanded clone.

TRBV19	-	TRBJ2-2	20	CASSRIRLAGGSFNTGELFF
TRBV7-7	-	TRBJ2-2	16	CASSSRTGETTGELFF
TRBV9	-	TRBJ1-1	16	CASSLWGGPTNTEAFF
TRBV27	-	TRBJ2-3	14	CASRLGYPGNTQYF
TRBV9	-	TRBJ2-5	14	CASSIAGGQETQYF
TRBV5-6	-	TRBJ1-1	13	CASRAGGRTEAFF
TRBV11-2	-	TRBJ2-4	15	CASSLIYGQGNIQYF
TRBV6-5	-	TRBJ1-3	15	CASSLGQASGNTIYF
TRBV11-3	-	TRBJ1-1	14	CASSSNLRPAEAFF
TRBV18	once	TRBJ2-2	17	CASSPRVAGSNTGELFF
TRBV7-3	-	TRBJ1-2	15	CASSLNRQGRYGYTF
TRBV28	once	TRBJ2-1	16	CASSFSSGRSYNEQFF
TRBV5-4	-	TRBJ1-5	12	CASSFSGQPQHF
TRBV5-4	-	TRBJ1-2	12	CASSLDGDGYTF
TRBV7-9	-	TRBJ2-5	15	CASSPLRQGQETQYF
TRBV9	-	TRBJ1-2	12	CASSANRDGYTF
TRBV5-6	-	TRBJ2-3	16	CASSSMGLAATDTQYF
TRBV9	-	TRBJ1-1	16	CASRANFGGMNTEAFF
TRBV11-3	few	TRBJ2-7	15	CASSLDLADSYEQYF
TRBV7-2	-	TRBJ2-7	14	CASSLSGSSYEQYF
TRBV28	-	TRBJ2-7	11	CASSDSYEQYF
TRBV7-9	-	TRBJ1-2	13	CASSLAGARGYTF
TRBV11-2	-	TRBJ2-2	16	CASSTYRGRDPGELFF
TRBV9	-	TRBJ1-3	16	CASSSSLSAPGNTIYF
TRBV10-2	-	TRBJ1-1	15	CASSDFGTVNTEAFF